Below, 24 T cell receptor beta chains from the same sample are listed, as sequenced in a study of human T cells and chemical hapten exposure. Time point specified: patch test 3, about 24 weeks after DPC sensitization. Treatment of the sample: therapeutic diphenylcyclopropenone sensitization with weekly scalp DPC. One entry per CDR3 protein results from TCRdb running MiXCR on the RACE reads. The sample lists about 84,000 distinct CDR3 sequences; about a tenth were seen once. The specimen comprised whole blood, sampled in connection with sensitization to the hapten diphenylcyclopropenone (DPC). The receptors were sampled from a woman in her fifties or sixties with alopecia areata. Some clones in this sample may be carry-over from other donors' samples.

The sample holds many counts of this clonotype. This rearrangement joins TRBV11-2 to TRBJ2-7; 11 bases align to TRBD2. CDR1 is SGHAT and CDR2 is FQNNGV in the germline V gene. The junction had 3 bases not matched to a gene; V was cut back by 5 bases and J by 12 bases. The CDR3 sequence is 11 residues long. CDR3 bases: TGTGCCAGCAGCCTGGGACTAGCGGCGTACTTC. Protein: CASSLGLAAYF.

In this sample, this clonotype turned up once. The chain carries TRBV7-8 and TRBJ1-2; unclear D gene. The CDR3 loop spans 15 amino acids. Trimming pared 1 base from V and 5 bases from J, leaving 14 bases between. Germline lookup yields CDR1 SGHVS and CDR2 FQNEAQ. The CDR3 DNA is TGTGCCAGCAGCTTAGATGCGTCAGGCGATTATGGCTACACCTTC. It yields the protein CASSLDASGDYGYTF.

This clonotype showed up just once. Given a much more abundant clone one base away, this may be a read error. Likely a read error: the CDR3 ends without its conserved phenylalanine or tryptophan. The chain joins TRBV5-1 to TRBJ2-6; D unresolved. The CDR3 consists of 15 residues. The V end lost 4 bases, the J end lost 3 bases, and 11 bases lay between the germline ends. Germline CDR1 and CDR2: SGHRS and YFSETQ. DNA of the CDR3: TGCGCCAGCAGCCCGGCCGACCGTGGGGCCAACGTCCTGACTTTG. It specifies CASSPADRGANVLTL.

This clonotype appeared a few times. This rearrangement joins TRBV2 to TRBJ2-5; possible D gene TRBD1, 6 bases. Germline lookup yields CDR1 SNHLY and CDR2 FYNNEI. This CDR3 has 17 amino acids. Trimming removed 1 base from V and 4 bases from J, with 19 bases in between. CDR3 protein: CASSEGGATGPGETQYF. The CDR3 region has the DNA TGTGCCAGCAGTGAAGGTGGGGCCACAGGGCCCGGAGAGACCCAGTACTTC.

This clonotype came up many times. The chain uses TRBV19 and TRBJ2-1; 11 bases align to TRBD2. The CDR3 is 15 amino acids. After removal of 2 bases from V and 5 bases from J, the junction contained 2 bases not matched to a gene. The germline CDR1 and CDR2 sequences are LNHDA and SQIVND (reference sequence). The chain's CDR3 is CASSIRLAGNNEQFF. The CDR3 nucleotides read TGTGCCAGTAGTATAAGACTAGCGGGGAACAATGAGCAGTTCTTC.

This clonotype was recorded a few times. V and J are TRBV14 and TRBJ2-7; TRBD2 matches at 8 bases. The CDR3 has 17 residues. The V gene's germline CDR1 is SGHDN and CDR2 FVKESK. V dropped 0 bases and J dropped 2; count of bases not matched to a gene: 9. CDR3 amino acids: CASSQEGREAGAYEQYF. The DNA for the CDR3 is TGTGCCAGCAGCCAAGAAGGGCGGGAGGCGGGAGCCTACGAGCAGTACTTC. The variable domain in full, completed from reference TRBV14 and TRBJ2-7, reads EAGVTQFPSHSVIEKGQTVTLRCDPISGHDNLYWYRRVMGKEIKFLLHFVKESKQDESGMPNNRFLAERTGGTYSTLKVQPAELEDSGVYFCASSQEGREAGAYEQYFGPGTRLTVT.

This clonotype was counted ten times or more. This chain joins TRBV7-2 and TRBJ2-7, with 8 nucleotides matching TRBD2. The V and J ends lost 10 bases and 2 bases, in that order; junction bases with no gene match: 10. The germline CDR1 and CDR2 sequences are SGHTA and FQGNSA. The CDR3 extends over 14 amino acids. CDR3 region: CATSDGGGPYEQYF. DNA for the CDR3: TGTGCCACCTCGGACGGCGGGGGGCCCTACGAGCAGTACTTC.

This clonotype was detected a few times. J is TRBJ2-7 and V is TRBV29-1; the D gene is possibly TRBD1 (5 bases). Deletions cut 7 bases from V and 3 bases from J, with 10 bases between. The V gene's germline CDR1 is SQVTM and CDR2 ANQGSEA. This CDR3 region has 11 residues. The CDR3 protein is CSASDSYEQYF. CDR3 DNA: TGCAGCGCCTCCGACAGCTACGAGCAGTACTTC.

The chain has TRBV29-1 and TRBJ2-1; possible D gene TRBD2, 6 bases. CDR3 length equals 16 residues. Germline V gene sequence: CDR1 SQVTM, CDR2 ANQGSEA. The germline V and J ends were trimmed by 6 bases and 0 bases, with 18 bases remaining between them. CDR3 bases: TGCAGCGTGGGAGGCCCCCAGGGTTACTCCTACAATGAGCAGTTCTTC. This sequence encodes CSVGGPQGYSYNEQFF.

This clonotype has just a few counts. The chain employs TRBV5-1 and TRBJ2-7; 8 bases fit TRBD2. Germline assignment: CDR1 SGHRS and CDR2 YFSETQ. CDR3 length: 13 amino acids. V was pared by 4 bases and J by 6 bases, with 6 bases of the junction left unmatched. Here the CDR3 reads CASSVAGGLEQYF. DNA for the CDR3: TGCGCCAGCAGCGTGGCGGGAGGACTCGAGCAGTACTTC.

This clonotype was recorded many times. J is TRBJ2-1 and V is TRBV2; a possible D gene is TRBD1 (5 bases). CDR1 and CDR2 (germline): SNHLY, FYNNEI. This CDR3 has 15 residues. Trimming cost V 5 bases and J 4 bases, with 15 bases left between them. In nucleotides, the CDR3 is TGTGCCAGCAGTAAAGACAGCCCCGGATACAATGAGCAGTTCTTC. This encodes CASSKDSPGYNEQFF.

This clonotype was recorded a few times. The V gene is TRBV23-1, the J gene TRBJ2-7, with D possibly matching TRBD1 (5 bases). TRBV23-1 qualifies as an ORF whose function is uncertain. Trimming took 3 bases from V and 3 from J, leaving 15 bases between them. The CDR3 totals 15 residues. As DNA, the CDR3 is TGCGCCAGCAGTCAGCAGGGCGGATCCTACTACGAGCAGTACTTC. Its translation is CASSQQGGSYYEQYF.

This clonotype was counted ten times or more. The chain uses TRBV18 and TRBJ1-2; D gene ambiguous. The CDR3 contains 15 residues. Trimming removed 5 bases at V and 6 bases at J, with 19 bases between. Germline assignment: CDR1 KGHSH and CDR2 LQKENI. CDR3 nucleotide sequence: TGTGCCAGCTCAGAATCCTCGGACGGTCTGGATGGCTACACCTTC. It yields the protein CASSESSDGLDGYTF.

The table lists this clonotype with many counts. The CDR3 loop is CASSSSGTDTQYF. The DNA for the CDR3 is TGCGCCAGCAGTTCTAGCGGCACAGATACGCAGTATTTT. This sequence joins TRBV5-1 and TRBJ2-3; possible D gene TRBD2, 6 bases. The length of the CDR3 is 13 residues. CDR1 SGHRS and CDR2 YFSETQ come from the germline V gene. Trimming took off 5 bases at V and 1 base at J, with 8 bases between the two ends. The entire variable domain, with the rest obtained from reference TRBV5-1 and TRBJ2-3, is as follows: KAGVTQTPRYLIKTRGQQVTLSCSPISGHRSVSWYQQTPGQGLQFLFEYFSETQRNKGNFPGRFSGRQFSNSRSEMNVSTLELGDSALYLCASSSSGTDTQYFGPGTRLTVL.

This clonotype appeared a few times. The chain is built from TRBV7-6 and TRBJ2-1; 14 positions match TRBD2. The CDR3 extends over 16 amino acids. Trimming at V came to 5 bases and at J to 2 bases, leaving 2 bases not matched to a gene. CDR1 and CDR2 (germline): SGHVS, FNYEAQ. CDR3 coding DNA: TGTGCCAGCAGCCGACTAGCGGGAGGGACCTACAATGAGCAGTTCTTC. This translates into CASSRLAGGTYNEQFF.

This clonotype was counted a few times. The chain links TRBV29-1 to TRBJ1-1; TRBD1 matches at 7 bases. Germline loops: CDR1 SQVTM, CDR2 ANQGSEA. The J segment lost 0 bases and the V segment lost 6 bases, leaving 7 bases of the junction unmatched. CDR3 length equals 14 residues. CDR3 nucleotide sequence: TGCAGCGTCCGCCCCGGGACAGTGAACACTGAAGCTTTCTTT. Its protein is CSVRPGTVNTEAFF.

V usage is TRBV7-9 and J usage is TRBJ2-3, with 10 positions matching TRBD2. V lost 3 bases and J lost 1; bases outside the gene matches: 4. The V gene's germline CDR1 is SEHNR and CDR2 FQNEAQ (reference sequence). The CDR3 spans 16 residues. DNA for the CDR3: TGTGCCAGCAGCTTTCAACTAGCGGGGCGCACAGATACGCAGTATTTT. Protein sequence: CASSFQLAGRTDTQYF.

This chain links TRBV12-3 or TRBV12-4 with TRBJ2-6; 7 positions agree with TRBD1. CDR3 length equals 16 residues. V dropped 5 bases and J dropped 2; count of bases not matched to a gene: 6. CDR3 coding DNA: TGTGCCAGCAGTCCGGGACAGCCTCCTGGGGCCAACGTCCTGACTTTC. As protein: CASSPGQPPGANVLTF.

This clonotype was seen more than once but under ten times. This chain's CDR3 is CASSFAEGRGNSPLHF. For the CDR3, the DNA is TGTGCCAGCAGTTTCGCGGAGGGCAGGGGTAATTCACCCCTCCACTTT. The chain couples TRBV6-5 to TRBJ1-6, with D possibly being TRBD1 (6 bases). Trimming removed 4 bases at V and 6 bases at J, with 16 bases between. Germline V gives CDR1 MNHEY, CDR2 SVGAGI. The CDR3 sequence is 16 residues long.

This clonotype appeared many times. The chain combines TRBV20-1 with TRBJ1-2; D perhaps matches TRBD1 (5 bases). This CDR3 is 12 amino acids long. With 3 bases removed from V and 4 bases from J, the gap between germline ends came to 9 bases. The germline V gene has CDR1 DFQATT and CDR2 SNEGSKA (reference sequence). CDR3 protein: CSASDSAYGYTF. The CDR3 region has the DNA TGCAGTGCTAGTGACAGCGCCTATGGCTACACCTTC.

There are a few counts of this clonotype. V is TRBV29-1 and J is TRBJ2-7; D not certain. V was shortened by 0 bases and J by 6 bases, with 9 bases between the two germline ends. This CDR3 comprises 12 residues. CDR1 SQVTM and CDR2 ANQGSEA come from the germline V gene. The CDR3 DNA follows: TGCAGCGTTGAAGACACTGCCAGCGAGCAGTACTTC. It encodes CSVEDTASEQYF.

This clonotype has a count of ten or more. The chain joins TRBV7-8 to TRBJ2-1; no definite D call. Germline V gives CDR1 SGHVS, CDR2 FQNEAQ. Between the trimmed V and J ends, which lost 1 base and 1 base, there was a span of 8 bases. This CDR3 is 15 amino acids long. CDR3 in amino acids: CASSLGDDSYNEQFF. CDR3 DNA sequence: TGTGCCAGCAGCTTAGGTGACGATTCCTACAATGAGCAGTTCTTC.

This clonotype was counted between two and nine times. The rearrangement uses TRBV20-1 and TRBJ1-5; D is unclear. CDR1 DFQATT and CDR2 SNEGSKA come from the germline V gene (reference sequence). Trimming shortened V by 6 bases and J by 0 bases, and 12 bases separated the two germline ends. This CDR3 is built from 14 residues. CDR3 region: CSAMEDNSNQPQHF. The CDR3 region has the DNA TGCAGTGCGATGGAAGATAATAGCAATCAGCCCCAGCATTTT.

DNA for the CDR3: TGCAGCTTGGACAGGGACCCCGGCAATGAGCAGTTCTTC. This translates into CSLDRDPGNEQFF. The V call is TRBV29-1, the J call TRBJ2-1, with TRBD1 matching over 8 bases. The CDR3 runs 13 residues. With V trimmed by 8 bases and J by 6 bases, 9 bases remained unmatched. CDR1 is SQVTM, CDR2 ANQGSEA, per germline.